The T cell receptor beta chain under discussion was sequenced for a study of Graves' ophthalmopathy and Graves' hyperthyroidism. Overall study context: By definition, stable hyperthyroidism involved no ophthalmopathy within 18 months of follow-up.

Patients in the hyperthyroidism group, adults aged 18 to 65, were newly diagnosed, under 2 months' duration. Thyroid ultrasound, orbital computed tomography, TRAb, serum thyroxine and clinical symptoms formed the basis of diagnosis. The CDR3 runs to 12 residues. Looked up from germline, CDR1 is SGHDT and CDR2 is YYEEEE. V was trimmed by 2 bases and J by 12 bases, leaving 14 bases between them. This clonotype has just one count. Transcripts of RNA were the source for amplifying TCR beta CDR3 regions. The library came from an HTBI-primed first-round RT-PCR and a second-round multiplex PCR. MiXCR, applied by TCRdb to the multiplex PCR reads, yields one record per CDR3 protein. The sample consists of around 1.1 million distinct CDR3 sequences, roughly two fifths of them appearing once.

V and J are TRBV5-6 and TRBJ1-1; perhaps TRBD1 as D (5 bases). This clonotype originated in an adult man with Graves' hyperthyroidism. Material: peripheral blood or thyroid tissue (not recorded which). CDR3 DNA sequence: TGTGCCAGCAGCTTCCGGGACCGCTTGACTTTCTTT. Translating gives CASSFRDRLTFF.